Listed below are T cell receptor beta chains from one sample, sequenced in a study of technical replicates of blood from a handful of donors. Assay: immunoSEQ multiplex PCR; the TCRdb copy retains only in-frame clones and omits some. Found here are about 83,000 clones, about 95% of them singletons; the top ten hold over 0.2%. Sample: T cells isolated from PBMCs. These TCRs come from a human donor in good health. The CDR3 runs from the conserved cysteine through the conserved F or W. A D gene is named only where the DNA matches it firmly. Clone size, where shown, is once, few, many, or a class for clones that have expanded.

CDR3 DNA: TGTGCCAGCAGCCAAGCTCTAGCGGGGGGCACAGATACGCAGTATTTT; CDR3 protein: CASSQALAGGTDTQYF; J gene: TRBJ2-3; D gene: TRBD2; V gene: TRBV4-2; clone size: NA
CDR3 DNA: TGCGCCAGCAGCCAAGGTAGTTTCGACAGGCTGAACACTGAAGCTTTCTTT; CDR3 protein: CASSQGSFDRLNTEAFF; J gene: TRBJ1-1; D gene: NA; V gene: TRBV4-1; clone size: few
CDR3 DNA: TGCGCCAGCAGCCCCGGGACAGGAGTCTACGAGCAGTACTTC; CDR3 protein: CASSPGTGVYEQYF; J gene: TRBJ2-7; D gene: TRBD1; V gene: TRBV5-1; clone size: NA
CDR3 DNA: TGTGCCAGCCCGAGGGGACTAGCGGACTCCTACGAGCAGTACTTC; CDR3 protein: CASPRGLADSYEQYF; J gene: TRBJ2-7; D gene: TRBD2; V gene: TRBV2; clone size: NA
CDR3 DNA: TGTGCCAGCAGTGGTTCTCCGAGCTCCTACAATGAGCAGTTCTTC; CDR3 protein: CASSGSPSSYNEQFF; J gene: TRBJ2-1; D gene: NA; V gene: TRBV6-4; clone size: NA
CDR3 DNA: TGTGCCAGCAGCTCCTTGGTAGGAGATTCACCCCTCCACTTT; CDR3 protein: CASSSLVGDSPLHF; J gene: TRBJ1-6; D gene: NA; V gene: TRBV7-8; clone size: NA
CDR3 DNA: TGTGCCAGCAGCTTTTACGGGGTCGGGGGGTACCAAGAGACCCAGTACTTC; CDR3 protein: CASSFYGVGGYQETQYF; J gene: TRBJ2-5; D gene: TRBD2; V gene: TRBV5-4; clone size: NA
CDR3 DNA: TGTGCCAGCCTCCGGGGAGGCGGATCTGGAAACACCATATATTTT; CDR3 protein: CASLRGGGSGNTIYF; J gene: TRBJ1-3; D gene: NA; V gene: TRBV6-1; clone size: NA
CDR3 DNA: TGCAGTGCGAGGACAGGGGAGAAACTGTTTTTT; CDR3 protein: CSARTGEKLFF; J gene: TRBJ1-4; D gene: TRBD1; V gene: TRBV20-1; clone size: NA
CDR3 DNA: TGTGCCAGTGTGGCGGGGTCTTTAGCCAAAAACATTCAGTACTTC; CDR3 protein: CASVAGSLAKNIQYF; J gene: TRBJ2-4; D gene: NA; V gene: TRBV6-1; clone size: NA
CDR3 DNA: TGTGCCAGCAGTTTAGGTTCGCGCAATGAGCAGTTCTTC; CDR3 protein: CASSLGSRNEQFF; J gene: TRBJ2-1; D gene: NA; V gene: TRBV27; clone size: NA
CDR3 DNA: TGCGCCAGCAGGCGGGGGGGGTACAATGAGCAGTTCTTC; CDR3 protein: CASRRGGYNEQFF; J gene: TRBJ2-1; D gene: TRBD2; V gene: TRBV10-2; clone size: NA
CDR3 DNA: TGTGCCAGCAGTTACTCAGGGACAGGGCCCTACGAGCAGTACTTC; CDR3 protein: CASSYSGTGPYEQYF; J gene: TRBJ2-7; D gene: TRBD1; V gene: TRBV6-5; clone size: NA
CDR3 DNA: TGTGCCACCAGCAGAGATCCGGGACAGGGTAGGAAGACCCAGTACTTC; CDR3 protein: CATSRDPGQGRKTQYF; J gene: TRBJ2-5; D gene: TRBD1; V gene: TRBV15; clone size: NA
CDR3 DNA: TGTGCCAGCAGCCCTCCAGGGAAGATGAACACTGAAGCTTTCTTT; CDR3 protein: CASSPPGKMNTEAFF; J gene: TRBJ1-1; D gene: NA; V gene: TRBV7-8; clone size: NA
CDR3 DNA: TGTGCCAGCAGCTTAGCATGGACAGGACAAACCTACGAGCAGTACTTC; CDR3 protein: CASSLAWTGQTYEQYF; J gene: TRBJ2-7; D gene: TRBD1; V gene: TRBV7-8; clone size: NA
CDR3 DNA: TGTGCCACCCAGGGGGTCGATCAGCCCCAGCATTTT; CDR3 protein: CATQGVDQPQHF; J gene: TRBJ1-5; D gene: TRBD1; V gene: TRBV10-3; clone size: NA
CDR3 DNA: TGTGCCTGGAGTGTGGGACAGGGCCAGTACTTC; CDR3 protein: CAWSVGQGQYF; J gene: TRBJ2-7; D gene: TRBD1; V gene: TRBV30; clone size: NA
CDR3 DNA: TGCAGCGTTACCGGGACAGGGGGTTCCGGGGAGCAGTACTTC; CDR3 protein: CSVTGTGGSGEQYF; J gene: TRBJ2-7; D gene: TRBD1; V gene: TRBV29-1; clone size: NA
CDR3 DNA: TGTGCCAGCAGCTTCACGGGGTCCTACGAGCAGTACTTC; CDR3 protein: CASSFTGSYEQYF; J gene: TRBJ2-7; D gene: NA; V gene: TRBV5-4; clone size: NA
CDR3 DNA: TGTGCCAGCAGCCTTACCCAGGTTCTCTATGGCTACACCTTC; CDR3 protein: CASSLTQVLYGYTF; J gene: TRBJ1-2; D gene: NA; V gene: TRBV7-9; clone size: few
CDR3 DNA: TGCGCCAGCAGAACCTCAACAACAGGGGGTGGAGAGACCCAGTACTTC; CDR3 protein: CASRTSTTGGGETQYF; J gene: TRBJ2-5; D gene: TRBD1; V gene: TRBV5-1; clone size: NA
CDR3 DNA: TGTGCCAGCAGTGATCACTACGAGCAGTACTTC; CDR3 protein: CASSDHYEQYF; J gene: TRBJ2-7; D gene: NA; V gene: TRBV2; clone size: NA
CDR3 DNA: TGTGCCAGCAGTGACCGGGACAGGGGGTCAGCTGAAGCTTTCTTT; CDR3 protein: CASSDRDRGSAEAFF; J gene: TRBJ1-1; D gene: TRBD1; V gene: TRBV6-1; clone size: NA
CDR3 DNA: TGTGCCAGCAGCTTATCACTATCGGAAGCTTTCTTT; CDR3 protein: CASSLSLSEAFF; J gene: TRBJ1-1; D gene: NA; V gene: TRBV7-9; clone size: NA
CDR3 DNA: TGCGCCAGCAGCCAACTTGGGGGGATGAACACTGAAGCTTTCTTT; CDR3 protein: CASSQLGGMNTEAFF; J gene: TRBJ1-1; D gene: NA; V gene: TRBV5-1; clone size: NA
CDR3 DNA: TGTGCCAGCAGCTTAGTGAGATTCGTGACAGCCGAAGCTTTCTTT; CDR3 protein: CASSLVRFVTAEAFF; J gene: TRBJ1-1; D gene: NA; V gene: TRBV7-8; clone size: NA
CDR3 DNA: TGCGCCAGCAGCGAACTGCCGGGACAGGGACAAGAGACCCAGTACTTC; CDR3 protein: CASSELPGQGQETQYF; J gene: TRBJ2-5; D gene: TRBD1; V gene: TRBV5-1; clone size: NA
CDR3 DNA: TGTGCCAGCAGCCCTACGGGACTCTTGAACACTGAAGCTTTCTTT; CDR3 protein: CASSPTGLLNTEAFF; J gene: TRBJ1-1; D gene: NA; V gene: TRBV27; clone size: NA
CDR3 DNA: TGTGCCAGCAGCTCGACCCCGTCGGGAGTCTATGGCTACACCTTC; CDR3 protein: CASSSTPSGVYGYTF; J gene: TRBJ1-2; D gene: NA; V gene: TRBV11-2; clone size: NA
CDR3 DNA: TGTGCCTGGCAGGGGGCCACTGAAGCTTTCTTT; CDR3 protein: CAWQGATEAFF; J gene: TRBJ1-1; D gene: TRBD1; V gene: TRBV30; clone size: NA